This entry describes one T cell receptor beta chain. TCRdb reanalysed the 5' RACE reads using MiXCR and keeps one entry per CDR3 protein. Among 1,000 to 1,500 distinct CDR3 sequences listed, around 6.3% were seen once. Germline loops: CDR1 MNHEY, CDR2 SVGEGT. The CDR3 has 17 residues. V gave up 6 bases and J gave up 2 bases, with 23 bases separating them. Time point given: sample taken at primary tumor resection. This sample is drawn from a study of spatial heterogeneity in lung cancer. Study information: TCR and UMI combinations that were unique each appeared, on average, more than ten times in raw reads.

The sequenced sample was normal lung tissue next to the tumor, obtained at surgery. The V call is TRBV6-2 or TRBV6-3, the J call TRBJ2-7, with D unclear. The TCR originated in a male donor with early-stage non-small cell lung cancer. This CDR3 reads CASRYREGGSPTYEQYF. As DNA, the CDR3 is TGTGCCAGCAGGTACCGCGAAGGCGGTAGCCCCACCTACGAGCAGTACTTC.